This T cell receptor (beta chain) derives from a study of T cell responses to AZD1222 COVID-19 vaccine. This clone was picked up one time. This table comes from immunoSEQ multiplex PCR, and its TCRdb copy is limited to in-frame clones, with some not included. The table records around 150,000 clones, 80% to 95% of them present only once. The germline V gene has CDR1 MNHEY and CDR2 SMNVEV (reference sequence). The length of the CDR3 is 15 residues. V gave up 3 bases and J gave up 4 bases, with 16 bases separating them. The receptor was derived from an adult in good health. The chain has TRBV27 and TRBJ2-7, with D possibly matching TRBD1 (5 bases). The source material was peripheral blood, sampled on day 0 of AZD1222 vaccination. CDR3 DNA: TGTGCCAGCAGTTTTTACCAGGGTAGGACGTACGAGCAGTACTTC. It translates to CASSFYQGRTYEQYF.